This T cell receptor (beta chain) was sequenced for a study of cytomegalovirus exposure and HLA in healthy donors. The wider study: Early released data had about 80 million unique TCRs, all coming from HLA-typed donors. Study-wide points: The authors later linked a missense DCLRE1C variant to TCR beta V- and J-gene trimming. The study put some 150 TCR beta chains on its list as cytomegalovirus-associated. Other equally common chains were less clonally expanded than HLA-associated TCR beta chains, a later analysis showed.

The CDR3 sequence is 16 residues long. CDR1 is SGHVS, CDR2 FQNEAQ, per germline. J gave up 9 bases and V 4 bases, and 13 bases lay outside the gene matches. In the PCR, 60 Vbeta and 13 Jbeta primers were used. Assay: immunoSEQ multiplex PCR; the TCRdb copy retains only in-frame clones and omits some. The table lists 70,000 to 100,000 clones, roughly two thirds of them singletons, with approximately 6.9% in the top ten. With respect to this clone: The antigen is unknown.

The TCR was taken from a woman in her forties or fifties in good health and CMV-seropositive. This chain links TRBV7-8 with TRBJ2-1; 9 bases align to TRBD2. Sequenced: PBMCs. This CDR3 reads CASSSMLRGGQGEQFF. The CDR3 DNA reads as TGTGCCAGCAGCTCAATGCTGCGGGGGGGCCAGGGTGAGCAGTTCTTC. Full variable domain (missing parts from reference TRBV7-8 and TRBJ2-1): GAGVSQSPRYKVAKRGQDVALRCDPISGHVSLFWYQQALGQGPEFLTYFQNEAQLDKSGLPSDRFFAERPEGSVSTLKIQRTQQEDSAVYLCASSSMLRGGQGEQFFGPGTRLTVL.